The 7 T cell receptor beta chains presented below share a single source sample, sequenced in a study of technical replicates of blood from a few donors. Generated by immunoSEQ multiplex PCR, the TCRdb table keeps only in-frame clones and is missing some. Here the sample spans under 8,500 clones, almost 90% being singletons. Sequences were obtained from PBMCs. These receptors were collected from a human donor in good health.

V gene TRBV9 combines with J gene TRBJ1-4, with 8 positions matching TRBD1. Germline loops: CDR1 SGDLS, CDR2 YYNGEE. V gave up 2 bases and J gave up 7 bases; unmatched junction bases: 7. The CDR3 covers 15 residues. CDR3 sequence: CASSVYGTGGEKLFF. In DNA, the CDR3 is TGTGCCAGCAGCGTTTACGGGACAGGTGGTGAAAAACTGTTTTTT. The full variable domain, with the rest looked up from reference TRBV9 and TRBJ1-4, is DSGVTQTPKHLITATGQRVTLRCSPRSGDLSVYWYQQSLDQGLQFLIQYYNGEERAKGNILERFSAQQFPDLHSELNLSSLELGDSALYFCASSVYGTGGEKLFFGSGTQLSVL.

The chain is built from TRBV25-1 and TRBJ1-5, with D maybe TRBD1 (6 bases). V shed 6 bases and J shed 2 bases, with 11 bases lying between them. The germline V gene has CDR1 MGHDK and CDR2 SYGVNS. This CDR3 has 14 residues. CDR3 in DNA: TGTGCCAGCAGCCCGGGGGGCGGCAATCAGCCCCAGCATTTT. Translated, it gives CASSPGGGNQPQHF.

The CDR3 nucleotides are TGTGCCAGCCGCGAGGGGGGGGACACCGGGGAGCTGTTTTTT. This translates into CASREGGDTGELFF. The chain carries TRBV6-4 and TRBJ2-2; weak D call: TRBD2 (7 bases). CDR1 is MRHNA, CDR2 SNTAGT, per germline. The CDR3 is 14 amino acids. Deletions cut 8 bases from V and 3 bases from J, with 13 bases between.

DNA for the CDR3: TGCGCCAGCAGCTTGGCCCCAATGGGGGCCGGGGAGACGCAGTATTTT. Its translation: CASSLAPMGAGETQYF. The V and J genes are TRBV5-1 and TRBJ2-3; D might be TRBD1 (6 bases). V lost 0 bases to trimming and J lost 9 bases, with 20 bases between them. Germline loops: CDR1 SGHRS, CDR2 YFSETQ. The CDR3 length is 16 residues.

This chain links TRBV11-2 with TRBJ2-7; a possible D gene is TRBD2 (6 bases). Germline CDR1 reads SGHAT; CDR2 reads FQNNGV. The CDR3 loop spans 15 amino acids. V lost 1 base and J lost 3, with 13 bases in between. CDR3 residues: CASSLAGGAGYEQYF. In nucleotides, the CDR3 is TGTGCCAGCAGCTTAGCCGGCGGGGCGGGCTACGAGCAGTACTTC. Looking up the rest from reference TRBV11-2 and TRBJ2-7 gives the full variable domain: EAGVAQSPRYKIIEKRQSVAFWCNPISGHATLYWYQQILGQGPKLLIQFQNNGVVDDSQLPKDRFSAERLKGVDSTLKIQPAKLEDSAVYLCASSLAGGAGYEQYFGPGTRLTVT.

The chain has TRBV19 and TRBJ1-5; 9 bases agree with TRBD1. The CDR3 covers 14 residues. CDR1 is LNHDA, CDR2 SQIVND, per germline (reference sequence). J lost 2 bases, V lost 7 bases, and 3 bases had no gene match. The CDR3 spells CASTRTGGNQPQHF. The CDR3, as DNA: TGTGCCAGTACCCGGACAGGGGGCAATCAGCCCCAGCATTTT.

The rearrangement uses TRBV19 and TRBJ2-7, with 13 positions matching TRBD2. Germline loops: CDR1 LNHDA, CDR2 SQIVND (reference sequence). This CDR3 contains 14 residues. The junction had 5 bases not matched to a gene; V was cut back by 6 bases and J by 6 bases. The CDR3 sequence is CASSSGTSGTEQYF. DNA for the CDR3: TGTGCCAGTAGCTCCGGGACTAGCGGGACCGAGCAGTACTTC.